This note documents a single TCR beta chain sequence. What antigen it recognizes has not been identified. One base away there is no much larger clone; base qualities are not given. The V end loses 5 bases and the J end loses 4 bases, and a stretch of 11 bases separates them. In the germline V gene, CDR1 corresponds to MDHEN and CDR2 to SYDVKM. From its cysteine to its phenylalanine, the CDR3 spans 13 amino acids. CDR3 DNA is the only sequence kept; it has 39 bases, read in frame from the first base. The sample belongs to a study of cytomegalovirus exposure and HLA in healthy donors (dated by TCRdb to the late 2010s). Regarding the research as a whole: An earlier analysis of several hundred of the donors reported roughly 300 Gb of sequence data and some 120 million unique TCR beta sequences from approximately 180 million T cells. Typing coverage varied by locus: about 620-640 donors for A, B, C, DRB1 and DQB1; some 520 for DQA1; nearly 610 for DPA1; under 490 for DPB1. In the later analysis, no new phenotypic data were used to find candidate immune exposures; instead, reliance was placed on TCR beta sequences and their occurrence across donors. Besides the first cohort of approximately 710 subjects, a separate validation cohort made up of roughly 120 different subjects was used. Roughly 5 DR-DQ haplotypes were handled as single units for association and clustering, since linkage in the cohort was strong. An early release that covered about 600 HLA-typed donors contained approximately 300 gigabases of sequencing data and 70 million to 100 million unique TCR sequences. A later analysis re-examined previously published TCR beta repertoires from just over 650 donors and added high-resolution HLA genotyping to investigate patterns of TCR occurrence. Donor age, sex, ethnicity and CMV serostatus were compiled together with the repertoire data. Using immunosequencing, the study profiled T cell repertoires from 550 to 750 subjects and related those repertoires to cytomegalovirus serostatus. An earlier analysis of around 580 of the donors used high-throughput TCR beta sequencing to judge whether each TCR beta V gene segment behaved as functional or pseudogenic. Both class I and class II loci were covered by HLA typing, at four-digit resolution. High-throughput TCR immunosequencing, statistical association of individual TCRs with disease status, and machine learning were combined to predict cytomegalovirus infection status. Of the 398 genotyped donors, 75% to 85% were placed in the genetic ancestry cluster associated with self-reported Caucasian donors. On average, about 200,000 unique TCR beta nucleotide sequences were sequenced per donor among fewer than 500 genotyped donors of the cohort, with about 19% of those sequences being non-productive. A later genetic analysis took genome-wide SNP genotypes for about 55% of the roughly 700 donors and used that subset as a discovery cohort. The study aimed to test whether signatures of past pathogen exposure could be identified by cataloging public T cell receptors. All discovery cohort repertoires had been generated using a single sequencing platform. What the work shows at the level of the full study, not this receptor alone: Broadly in line with IMGT annotations, most TCR beta V segments showed up in productive rearrangements about 87% or about 30% of the time in an earlier analysis of around 600 of the donors. Correlated functional status among segregating V segments might reflect linkage disequilibrium, but an unknown experimental factor could not be ruled out. The study listed 150 to 200 TCR beta chains as associated with cytomegalovirus. Because HLA typing was unavailable for some donors at each locus, only the typed subset was used in association tests. The cohort was sequenced for TCR beta chains only, and without alpha or paired-chain data the features that could be detected were limited. In a later genetic analysis, a missense DCLRE1C variant was associated with V-gene and J-gene trimming of TCR beta chains, and the association was replicated in an independent cohort. Cytomegalovirus status was reported to be diagnosed by the classifier with high specificity and sensitivity in both the original and validation cohorts. Because the 87-base-pair reads could not distinguish some IMGT-functional V segments, including TRBV6-2 and TRBV6-3, those segments were excluded. Compared with the approximately 710-donor mean, donors in an Asian-associated ancestry cluster had fewer N-insertions in productive TCRs, according to a later genetic analysis. CMV serostatus was the only immune exposure information available for the cohort. According to a later analysis, most CMV-associated TCR beta chains appeared to be HLA-restricted, and the HLA associations seemed to be driven largely by CMV exposure. Compared with equally common non-associated chains, HLA-associated TCR beta chains in a later analysis were more clonally expanded and had lower generation probabilities. A further reported finding was that TCR beta sequences accurately predicted the HLA-A and HLA-B alleles for most subjects in the first cohort. Over 15 rarely observed V segments, including chromosome 9 orphons, were excluded from the earlier analysis of about 600 of the donors because counts were too low. The presence/absence analyses assumed that sequencing depth was roughly uniform across donors, and that assumption may not be true. According to a later analysis, parvovirus B19, influenza, CMV and Epstein-Barr virus appeared linked to several top co-occurrence clusters. When HLA alleles, especially DR and DQ, strongly co-occurred, TCR associations were difficult to assign to individual alleles. The authors suggested that the approach could potentially be extended to other disease states and immunological phenotypes. A few of the identified cytomegalovirus-associated TCR beta chains were confirmed in vitro to be specific for cytomegalovirus antigens. In a later analysis, the rate of TCR association differed among HLA loci, with DRB1 alleles having the most associated TCRs and HLA-C alleles having the fewest. Most TCR sequences were seen in very few donors, while some public TCRs were found in many individuals. Specific HLA alleles were associated with around 18,000 TCR beta sequences at a false discovery rate of 0.05 in a later analysis. A cluster of highly shared sequence variants was judged likely to represent a technical artifact of the sequencing pipeline.

The cohort was made up of 650 to 700 healthy bone marrow donors. At the time of sampling, every cohort member was nominally healthy, though immune exposures that went unrecorded were likely present. The donor tested CMV seropositive and was one of the 289 seropositive cohort members. Each donor provided a peripheral blood sample, and peripheral blood mononuclear cells were used for TCR beta sequencing. The Qiagen DNeasy Blood Extraction Kit was used to extract genomic DNA from the blood cell samples. Libraries were constructed by the immunoSEQ multiplex PCR assay. The multiplex PCR relied on a mix of 60 forward primers for TCR Vbeta segments and 13 reverse primers for TCR Jbeta segments. The CDR3 region of rearranged TCR beta genes was amplified from genomic DNA by a multiplex PCR assay. Amplified TCR beta libraries were sequenced as 87-base-pair reads on the Illumina HiSeq System. Per the original workflow: A later analysis tallied around 87 million unique TCR beta chains across the 666 repertoires, and some 10 million of those chains were shared by two or more donors. Raw reads were error-corrected and collapsed into unique sequences with a nearest-neighbor algorithm that merged closely related sequences to remove PCR and sequencing errors. V, D and J gene segments were assigned by aligning CDR3 sequences to IMGT reference sequences. Each retained sequence needed at least a six-nucleotide match to both a V gene segment and a J gene segment. Rearrangements were classified as productive when the CDR3 lacked stop codons and remained in frame with V and J, and all other rearrangements were classified as non-productive. CDR3 was defined according to IMGT convention as the region running from the second conserved V-encoded cysteine to the conserved J-encoded phenylalanine. The earlier analysis of 500 to 750 of the donors excluded any sequence lacking an unambiguous match to a single V gene segment. In an earlier analysis of approximately 590 of the donors, a V segment was called functional when productive rearrangements were above 56.7%, and segregating when the standard deviation between donors exceeded 5%. A statistical classification framework was built for diagnosing cytomegalovirus status from the catalog of TCR beta chain sequences. In a later analysis, V and J genes were assigned by comparing TCR nucleotide sequences against IMGT/GENE-DB human TR gene sequences. The TCRdist pipeline was used in a later analysis to assign CDR3 sequences and most-parsimonious VDJ recombination scenarios. In a later analysis, each TCR beta chain was defined by its CDR3 amino acid sequence together with its V-gene family, and reads without a unique V-gene family were excluded. As a way to deal with suspected cross-contamination and a sequencing artifact, a later analysis dropped nearly 600 nucleotide sequences that were highly shared and had low generation probability. In a later analysis, a clonal expansion index was calculated for each public chain from normalized within-repertoire ranks of inferred template counts. Generation probabilities in a later analysis came from a VDJ recombination model fitted to out-of-frame rearrangements, and those results were checked against IGoR. Hypergeometric tests were used in a later analysis to score TCR-TCR, TCR-HLA and TCR-CMV co-occurrence, with a repertoire-size bias correction applied to the TCR pairs. To estimate false discovery rates, a later analysis permuted the HLA or CMV assignments 20 times. In a later analysis, co-occurring TCRs were grouped with DBSCAN, and TCRdist sequence similarity was added when clustering was performed within HLA-allele-positive subsets. Repertoires with fewer than 30,000 or more than 120,000 public chains, plus five repertoires with anomalous nucleotide sharing, were excluded from co-occurrence clustering. Not all clones reach the TCRdb copy of this immuneACCESS table, which keeps in-frame sequences only. Checked studies attribute under half of the gap to unresolved V genes and leave the rest unexplained. Clonal size and the V and J genes are those of that table, whereas D and trimming came from the DNA. The sample table contains about 170,000 clones; only one count was recorded for roughly 87% of them. The ten largest make up less than 1.6% of the sample.

The sequence was collected from a girl aged 5 to 17 in good health and CMV-seropositive. Specimen: PBMCs. The chain employs TRBV28 and TRBJ1-2; TRBD1 might be the D gene, on 6 matching bases. Here the CDR3 is given as CASSTGTSYGYTF. The nucleotide sequence reads TGTGCCAGCAGTACCGGGACAAGCTATGGCTACACCTTC.